This is a list of T cell receptor beta chains from one sample in a study of radiation and T cells in renal cell carcinoma. Only in-frame clones appear in the TCRdb table, and some are missing; sequencing was by immunoSEQ multiplex PCR. The sample includes 120,000 to 150,000 clones, approximately 86% of them seen just once. This sample comprised blood, obtained from a patient whose treatment included radiotherapy and nephrectomy. All receptors come from a woman in her fifties or sixties with renal cell carcinoma. The CDR3 runs from the conserved cysteine through the conserved F or W. A D gene is named only where the DNA matches it firmly.

V gene	J gene	D gene	CDR3 protein
TRBV6-4	TRBJ2-1	TRBD2	CASSDTSGRASEQFF
TRBV4-1	TRBJ1-4	-	CASSQGPGNEKLFF
TRBV5-5	TRBJ2-3	-	CASSTRTDTQYF
TRBV7-2	TRBJ2-7	-	CASSGHYEQYF
TRBV6-5	TRBJ2-7	TRBD1	CASSPTTGGGVQYF
TRBV28	TRBJ1-5	-	CASSGVWGNSNPQHF
TRBV5-6	TRBJ2-5	TRBD1	CASSFDRGRRETQYF
TRBV10-3	TRBJ2-1	TRBD2	CAISDATSGSYNEQFF
TRBV21-1	TRBJ2-5	-	CAGTGERETQYF
TRBV19	TRBJ1-5	-	CASTEGVLGQPQHF
TRBV19	TRBJ2-7	TRBD2	CASSIGLAALHSYEQYF
TRBV29-1	-	-	CSAPYLRTGTEQYF
TRBV4-2	TRBJ1-2	TRBD1	CASSQADRTGQGGYTF
TRBV7-2	TRBJ1-4	TRBD1	CASSSQQGAAEKLFF
TRBV6-5	TRBJ2-4	TRBD2	CASSVSGGNEGIQYF
TRBV4-3	TRBJ1-5	TRBD1	CASSQGTGGHQPQHF
TRBV28	TRBJ2-7	TRBD1	CASRPGTGGTEQYF
TRBV7-9	TRBJ2-2	-	CASSLDAESGELFF
TRBV18	TRBJ1-1	TRBD1	CASSPPGTGQTEAFF
TRBV10-3	TRBJ2-5	TRBD1	CAISETQGTGRETQYF
TRBV5-1	TRBJ2-2	-	CASSRQSNTGELFF
TRBV27	TRBJ1-1	-	CASSLGSGATEAFF
TRBV9	TRBJ2-2	TRBD1	CASSVGTGLNTGELFF
TRBV6-1	TRBJ1-2	-	CASSEFQIVVLSYTF
TRBV6-5	TRBJ2-7	TRBD1	CASSRTGYEQYF
TRBV2	TRBJ1-6	TRBD1	CASSVPGTGGNSPLHF
TRBV19	TRBJ2-7	-	CASSSRTGRMNEQYF
TRBV20-1	TRBJ2-7	-	CSALDYEQYF
TRBV5-4	TRBJ2-7	TRBD2	CASSLSGGRVYEQYF
TRBV4-3	TRBJ1-5	-	CASSQSLEGPQHF
TRBV4-1	TRBJ2-7	TRBD1	CASSQPLGGDRLNEQYF
TRBV9	TRBJ2-1	-	CASSVGHGQFF
TRBV2	TRBJ1-1	-	CASIRNTEAFF
TRBV5-1	TRBJ1-3	-	CASSLGQGTGNTIYF
TRBV7-6	TRBJ2-7	-	CASSPPLVGGGGEQYF
TRBV10-3	TRBJ2-2	-	CAISELGQMNTGELFF
TRBV28	TRBJ1-5	TRBD1	CASSPTGGSAKQPQHF
TRBV9	TRBJ2-2	-	CASSVVAGELFF
TRBV6-6	TRBJ2-3	-	CASRTRRGLTSDTQYF
TRBV21-1	TRBJ1-5	-	CASSGDRETRRPQHF
TRBV4-1	TRBJ2-5	-	CASSQDVRETQYF
TRBV29-1	TRBJ2-4	-	CSVVTGFDKNIQYF
TRBV28	TRBJ1-4	TRBD1	CAVDRGPNEKLFF
TRBV5-5	TRBJ2-5	-	CASSTEVLETQYF
TRBV7-9	TRBJ2-1	-	CASSLVGNEQFF
TRBV23-1	TRBJ1-5	-	CASSPRPTAQHF
TRBV6-5	TRBJ1-3	-	CASRLTDSGNTIYF
TRBV6-5	TRBJ2-1	-	CASSYGDVSYNEQFF
TRBV7-9	TRBJ2-1	TRBD2	CASSRGTTNEQFF
TRBV7-2	TRBJ2-5	-	CASSLLGGRETQYF
TRBV27	TRBJ2-7	-	CASSLHRLSYEQYF
TRBV5-1	TRBJ2-7	TRBD1	CASSLAGTEEQYF
TRBV7-2	TRBJ2-7	TRBD2	CASRLAGGPEEQYF
TRBV28	TRBJ1-6	-	CATLGRRLNSPLHF
TRBV28	TRBJ1-5	TRBD1	CASSSPGQGFSNQPQHF
TRBV6-5	TRBJ2-2	-	CASSYLPRGGELFF
TRBV4-2	TRBJ2-5	TRBD2	CASSQEMTSGSETQYF